Listed below are T cell receptor beta chains from one sample, sequenced in a study of beta chain features in type 1 diabetes. Assay used: immunoSEQ multiplex PCR; TCRdb lists only in-frame clones, some missing. The sample includes some 500,000 clones, about an eighth of them seen just once. Specimen: naive CD4+ T cells from blood. Receptor source: a woman aged 18-29 years in good health. CDR3s include the opening cysteine and the closing phenylalanine or tryptophan. The D gene is left open where the match is weak.

D | V | CDR3
- | TRBV6-5 | CASSYGGGRYNEQFF
- | TRBV18 | CASSPGSANYGYTF
TRBD2 | TRBV4-2 | CASSQTGLAGGQGDTQYF
- | TRBV30 | CAWSGETQYF
TRBD2 | TRBV2 | CASSLVGGGADIQYF
- | TRBV9 | CASSVEDGGVRTLHF
- | TRBV14 | CASSQGPWDIQYF
TRBD2 | TRBV30 | CAWSVLAGYTGELFF
- | TRBV25-1 | CADFINYGYTF
TRBD1 | TRBV7-9 | CASSAGQWGSPLHF
- | TRBV29-1 | CSVNRANTEAFF
- | TRBV2 | CASSFRVETQYF
- | TRBV9 | CASSPSGGSPLGETQYF
- | TRBV5-4 | CASSTVSGANVLTF
- | TRBV7-6 | CASSLLGAPDTQYF
- | TRBV29-1 | CSVESGARDTQYF
- | TRBV7-9 | CASSLSVGHDIQYF
TRBD2 | TRBV7-3 | CASSPQTSGSNEQFF
- | TRBV12-2 | CASRFVDSCRPNTGELFF
- | TRBV14 | CASSQPGSNKKETQYF
- | TRBV6-1 | CASSGGWRMGTDTQYF
- | TRBV28 | CASSPGQWGTEAFF
TRBD1 | TRBV4-3 | CASSAVPGQGMNTEAFF
- | TRBV7-8 | CASSSNRVWREQFF
- | TRBV28 | CASSPTPGDSPLHF
- | TRBV6-5 | CASSYSGLHNTEAFF